These T cell receptor beta chains were read from a single sample in a study of cytomegalovirus exposure and HLA in healthy donors. Measured with immunoSEQ multiplex PCR; TCRdb has only the in-frame clones, and not every one. The sample includes around 150,000 clones, approximately 85% seen only once; the top ten take 9.3%. What was sequenced was PBMCs. The receptors derive from a man aged 18 to 29 in good health and CMV-seropositive. CDR3s include the opening cysteine and the closing phenylalanine or tryptophan. A D gene is named only where the DNA matches it firmly.

D gene: NA; V gene: TRBV20-1; CDR3 protein: CSASRQTQYF
D gene: NA; V gene: TRBV2; CDR3 protein: CASSVSVEQETQYF
D gene: TRBD1; V gene: TRBV6-5; CDR3 protein: CATAPGTGSYTF
D gene: NA; V gene: TRBV7-6; CDR3 protein: CASSLGVDRYYGYTF
D gene: NA; V gene: TRBV30; CDR3 protein: CAWSAPPTDYGYTF
D gene: TRBD1; V gene: TRBV6-1; CDR3 protein: CASSEGSTGNSHYGYTF
D gene: NA; V gene: TRBV5-6; CDR3 protein: CASSLGRGGYTF
D gene: NA; V gene: TRBV30; CDR3 protein: CAWTWSAEAFF
D gene: NA; V gene: TRBV6-5; CDR3 protein: CASSYFASRNTGELFF
D gene: TRBD2; V gene: TRBV19; CDR3 protein: CASSIGGGAAAGELFF
D gene: NA; V gene: TRBV29-1; CDR3 protein: CSALPIILSPDSNYGYTF
D gene: TRBD1; V gene: TRBV11-2; CDR3 protein: CASSLETGGSSPLHF
D gene: TRBD2; V gene: TRBV6-1; CDR3 protein: CASSESERGNTDTQYF
D gene: NA; V gene: TRBV6-5; CDR3 protein: CASRVTAGMNTEAFF
D gene: NA; V gene: TRBV7-2; CDR3 protein: CASREGLAFNEQFF
D gene: TRBD1; V gene: TRBV5-5; CDR3 protein: CASRAQGGSVTNEKLFF
D gene: NA; V gene: TRBV6-5; CDR3 protein: CASSYGGPPDTQYF
D gene: NA; V gene: TRBV10-3; CDR3 protein: CAITGGQTEAFF
D gene: NA; V gene: TRBV5-1; CDR3 protein: CASSFDPVRGYTF
D gene: TRBD1; V gene: TRBV19; CDR3 protein: CASSPRGQGARQPQHF
D gene: NA; V gene: TRBV5-6; CDR3 protein: CASSFDRIPYEQYF
D gene: NA; V gene: TRBV6-1; CDR3 protein: CASSVWQDKDTQYF
D gene: NA; V gene: TRBV9; CDR3 protein: CASSVGPGEGSYNEQFF
D gene: NA; V gene: TRBV29-1; CDR3 protein: CSVEQGTSYEQYF
D gene: NA; V gene: TRBV2; CDR3 protein: CASRLSGLRYEQYF